The rows below give T cell receptor beta chains drawn from one sample of a study of shared clonotypes between healthy human individuals. Profiled with immunoSEQ multiplex PCR; TCRdb holds only in-frame clones, not every one. Among about 2.2 million clones listed, just over 90% were seen once. The sequencing input was naive CD8+ T cells from PBMCs. These receptors originate from a man between 18 and 29 years old in good health. Some clones in this sample may be carry-over from other donors' samples. Each CDR3 is given with its conserved first and last residue. A D gene is named only where the DNA matches it firmly. Some rows mark clone size as missing; the rest say once, few, many or name a class of expanded clone.

>16|.|once|TRBV28|TRBJ2-3
TGTGCCAGCAGTTTAAGAATCTACATAAGCACAGATACGCAGTATTTT
CASSLRIYISTDTQYF
>14|.|.|TRBV6-5|TRBJ2-1
TGTGCCAGCAGTTACCATCCAGGGGCGGATGAGCAGTTCTTC
CASSYHPGADEQFF
>16|TRBD2|.|TRBV7-9|TRBJ2-7
TGTGCCAGCAGCCCCTGGACTAGCGGGGTCTTCTACGAGCAGTACTTC
CASSPWTSGVFYEQYF
>15|.|.|TRBV11-2|TRBJ2-7
TGTGCCAGCAGCTTAACGTCAGGTTTGTACTACGAGCAGTACTTC
CASSLTSGLYYEQYF
>14|.|.|TRBV4-3|TRBJ1-1
TGCGCCAGCAGCCCTGACAGGCTAAACACTGAAGCTTTCTTT
CASSPDRLNTEAFF
>20|TRBD2|.|TRBV4-1|TRBJ2-2
TGCGCCAGCAGCCAAGATGGGGTCCGGGATCGCGGGAGGAACACCGGGGAGCTGTTTTTT
CASSQDGVRDRGRNTGELFF
>14|.|.|TRBV9|TRBJ2-1
TGTGCCAGCAGCCCAGGGGGACTGATCAATGAGCAGTTCTTC
CASSPGGLINEQFF
>14|TRBD1|few|TRBV2|TRBJ1-5
TGTGCCAGCAGGACAGGGGAGGGCAATCAGCCCCAGCATTTT
CASRTGEGNQPQHF
>11|.|.|TRBV7-9|TRBJ2-3
TGTGCCAGCAGCCCCGCTGGGACGCAGTATTTT
CASSPAGTQYF
>14|.|.|TRBV19|TRBJ1-1
TGTGCCAGTAGTGTGGGTGAGCGGTGGACTGAAGCTTTCTTT
CASSVGERWTEAFF
>16|.|.|TRBV9|TRBJ1-4
TGTGCCAGCAGCTTAGCAGGTCGGCTCACTAATGAAAAACTGTTTTTT
CASSLAGRLTNEKLFF
>14|.|.|TRBV5-4|TRBJ2-7
TGTGCCAGCAGCTTGGTTTTAGGGGGACACGAGCAGTACTTC
CASSLVLGGHEQYF
>15|.|.|TRBV4-3|TRBJ1-1
TGCGCCAGCAGCCAAGATTGGCGGGGCGCGACTGAAGCTTTCTTT
CASSQDWRGATEAFF